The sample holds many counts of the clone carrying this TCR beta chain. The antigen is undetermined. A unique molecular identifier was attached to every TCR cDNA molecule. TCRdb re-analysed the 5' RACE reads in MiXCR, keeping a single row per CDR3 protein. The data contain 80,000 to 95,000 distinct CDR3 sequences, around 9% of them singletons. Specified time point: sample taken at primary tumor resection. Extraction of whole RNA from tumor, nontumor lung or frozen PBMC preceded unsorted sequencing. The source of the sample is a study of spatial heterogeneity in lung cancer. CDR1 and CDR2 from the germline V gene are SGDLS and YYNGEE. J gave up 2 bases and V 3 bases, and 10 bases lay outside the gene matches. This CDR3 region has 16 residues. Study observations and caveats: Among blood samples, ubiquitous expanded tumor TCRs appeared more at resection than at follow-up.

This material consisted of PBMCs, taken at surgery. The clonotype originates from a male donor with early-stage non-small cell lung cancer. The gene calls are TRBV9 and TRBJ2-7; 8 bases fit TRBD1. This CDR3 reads CASSDPGGDGPYEQYF. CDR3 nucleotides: TGTGCCAGCAGCGACCCAGGGGGCGACGGTCCCTACGAGCAGTACTTC.